The T cell receptor (beta chain) under discussion was sequenced for a study of blood T cell repertoires in COVID-19. Trimming took 0 bases from V and 11 from J; bases not matched to a gene: 14. The CDR3 loop spans 16 amino acids. The germline gives CDR1 SQVTM, CDR2 ANQGSEA. Participants came from about two dozen US areas, aged roughly 18 to 89 years. Participant reports of clinical history set cohort assignment. This clone was counted a few times. As processed by the authors: Quantification of nucleated cells was approximated via reference gene primer amplification. TCRdb's table, derived via immunoSEQ multiplex PCR, lists solely in-frame clones and lacks some. V and J calls and clone size are as listed in that table; D and trimming were resolved from the DNA. The sample shows more than 200,000 clones, 80% of them seen only once.

Sequenced input: PBMCs or T cells enriched from blood (not recorded which). The rearrangement links TRBV29-1 to TRBJ1-1; 11 bases fit TRBD1. The TCR originated in a man under 40 with acute COVID-19. CDR3 nucleotide sequence: TGCAGCGTTGAAGATCTCGGACAGGGGGCGAAATTGTATGCTTTCTTT. Protein product: CSVEDLGQGAKLYAFF.